The clone carrying this T cell receptor (beta chain) came up many times. Regions amplified from RNA transcripts were the TCR beta CDR3 regions. RT-PCR in the first round (using the HTBI primer set) targeted the TCR CDR3. Each CDR3 protein is one row after TCRdb ran MiXCR on the multiplex PCR reads. The sample lists 530,000 or so distinct CDR3 sequences; 15% to 20% were seen once. This CDR3 is 15 amino acids long. Germline CDR1 MNHNS, CDR2 SASEGT. Germline trimming cut 7 bases from V and 2 bases from J; bases unmatched to any gene: 8. The sample belongs to a study of T cells in Graves' hyperthyroidism and ophthalmopathy.

This receptor was obtained from a woman under 30 with Graves' ophthalmopathy. Sample: blood. The rearrangement uses TRBV6-1 and TRBJ2-3, with TRBD2 matching 8 bases. The CDR3 bases are TGTGCCAGCACCCGAGCGGGGGCCCTCACAGATACGCAGTATTTT. Its translation is CASTRAGALTDTQYF.